Included here is one T cell receptor (beta chain) sequence, with context. The PCR employed 60 Vbeta primers together with 13 Jbeta primers. Original handling: Later reanalysis found around 80 million unique TCR beta chains, around 10 million of them shared. Assay: immunoSEQ multiplex PCR; the TCRdb copy retains only in-frame clones and omits some. From that table come the V and J calls and clone size; the DNA was used to work out D and trimming. The sample lists some 160,000 clones; roughly 88% were seen once. The germline V and J ends were trimmed by 2 bases and 11 bases, with 18 bases remaining between them. CDR3 size: 14 residues. Looked up from germline, CDR1 is KGHSY and CDR2 is FQNENV. The data were taken from a study of cytomegalovirus exposure and HLA in healthy donors. The donors comprised healthy bone marrow donors.

Sequencing was performed on PBMCs. V usage is TRBV16 and J usage is TRBJ1-1, with D unclear. This TCR came from a woman between 18 and 30 years old in good health and CMV-seronegative. CDR3 amino acids: CASSQVGGEQRAFF. The CDR3 region has the DNA TGTGCCAGCAGCCAAGTTGGTGGGGAGCAAAGGGCTTTCTTT.